This T cell receptor (beta chain) was documented in a study of glioma-infiltrating T cells. TCR alpha and beta CDR3 regions were amplified from RNA using iRepertoire nested multiplex PCR. One-step reverse transcription and amplification started from around 100-400 ng of tissue mRNA or PBMC total RNA. From the multiplex PCR reads, TCRdb called clonotypes with MiXCR, one entry per CDR3 protein. The sample has 160,000 or so distinct CDR3 sequences; more than 35% are singletons. Study conclusions and caveats: Gliomas, especially low-grade, showed above-expected tissue-blood divergence; non-neoplastic patients showed below.

Regarding this clonotype: What it recognizes is unknown.

Germline V gene sequence: CDR1 MNHEY, CDR2 SMNVEV (reference sequence). Trimming took off 10 bases at V and 5 bases at J, with 16 bases between the two ends. The CDR3 runs to 13 residues. Sequenced sample: glioma tissue, nonneoplastic brain tissue, or PBMCs (not recorded which). The chain combines TRBV27 with TRBJ2-3; D not resolved. This receptor was obtained from a human donor with low-grade glioma or glioblastoma, undergoing nonglioma brain surgery, or in good health (not recorded which). The CDR3 DNA follows: TGTGCCAACAAAGGGATAGCACAAGATACGCAGTATTTT. This gives the protein CANKGIAQDTQYF.